This TCR beta chain was recovered during a study of brain metastases from non-small cell lung cancer. Trimming pared 3 bases from V and 7 bases from J, leaving 19 bases between. This CDR3 has 15 amino acids. Germline CDR1 and CDR2: MNHEY and SMNVEV (reference sequence). This table comes from immunoSEQ multiplex PCR, and its TCRdb copy is limited to in-frame clones, with some not included. The table has around 1,500 clones, around four fifths seen once. This receptor was taken from a donor at least 40 years old with non-small cell lung cancer. This chain joins TRBV27 and TRBJ2-7; perhaps TRBD2 as D (6 bases). The sample was tumor-adjacent normal tissue. The CDR3 protein is CASSLESGAGREQYF. In DNA form, the CDR3 reads TGTGCCAGCAGTTTGGAGTCTGGGGCGGGGCGGGAGCAGTACTTC.